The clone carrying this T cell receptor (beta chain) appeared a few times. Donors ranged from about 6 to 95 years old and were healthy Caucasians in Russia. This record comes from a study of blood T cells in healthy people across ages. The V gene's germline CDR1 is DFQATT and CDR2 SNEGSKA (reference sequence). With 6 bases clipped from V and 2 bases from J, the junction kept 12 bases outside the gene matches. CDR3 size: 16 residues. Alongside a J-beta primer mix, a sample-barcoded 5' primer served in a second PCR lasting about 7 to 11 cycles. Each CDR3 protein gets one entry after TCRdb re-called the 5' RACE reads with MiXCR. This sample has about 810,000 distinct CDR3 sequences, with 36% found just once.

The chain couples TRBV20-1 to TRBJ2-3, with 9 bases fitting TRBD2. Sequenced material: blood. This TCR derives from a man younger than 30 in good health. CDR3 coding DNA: TGCAGTGCCCAGAGCCCTTCTAGCGGGGTCACAGATACGCAGTATTTT. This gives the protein CSAQSPSSGVTDTQYF.